Listed below are T cell receptor beta chains from one sample, sequenced in a study of T cells in Graves' hyperthyroidism and ophthalmopathy. TCRdb re-analysed the multiplex PCR reads in MiXCR, keeping a single row per CDR3 protein. The sample yields a few hundred thousand distinct CDR3 sequences, about 25% seen once. The source material was blood. Receptor source: a man over 45 with Graves' hyperthyroidism. CDR3s include the opening cysteine and the closing phenylalanine or tryptophan. D genes are given only for firm matches. Clone size is shown for a subset of rows, as once, few, many or a class of expanded clone.

j_gene: TRBJ2-1
d_gene: TRBD2
v_gene: TRBV11-2
abundance: many
CDR3aa: CASSLAPGLAGEQFF
CDR3nt: TGTGCCAGCAGCTTAGCGCCGGGACTAGCGGGAGAGCAGTTCTTC

j_gene: TRBJ2-5
d_gene: .
v_gene: TRBV7-7
abundance: many
CDR3aa: CASGGQGLGETQYF
CDR3nt: TGTGCCAGCGGTGGGCAGGGTTTGGGTGAGACCCAGTACTTC

j_gene: TRBJ2-1
d_gene: .
v_gene: TRBV2
abundance: many
CDR3aa: CASSGIHNEQFF
CDR3nt: TGTGCCAGCAGCGGAATACACAATGAGCAGTTCTTC

j_gene: TRBJ1-1
d_gene: .
v_gene: TRBV7-2
abundance: .
CDR3aa: CASRLPGRNTEAFF
CDR3nt: TGTGCCAGCAGACTGCCAGGGAGGAACACTGAAGCTTTCTTT

j_gene: TRBJ1-5
d_gene: .
v_gene: TRBV27
abundance: few
CDR3aa: CASSLSLAINQPQHF
CDR3nt: TGTGCCAGCAGTTTATCGTTGGCGATCAATCAGCCCCAGCATTTT

j_gene: TRBJ2-7
d_gene: .
v_gene: TRBV3-1
abundance: .
CDR3aa: CASSQEGGSSYEQYF
CDR3nt: TGTGCCAGCAGCCAAGAAGGGGGGAGCTCCTACGAGCAGTACTTC

j_gene: TRBJ1-3
d_gene: .
v_gene: TRBV19
abundance: .
CDR3aa: CASSIGQLAGNTIYF
CDR3nt: TGTGCCAGTAGTATAGGCCAGCTCGCCGGAAACACCATATATTTT

j_gene: TRBJ1-4
d_gene: TRBD1
v_gene: TRBV11-2
abundance: .
CDR3aa: CASRAGTGGREKLFF
CDR3nt: TGTGCCAGCAGGGCCGGGACAGGGGGTCGGGAAAAACTGTTTTTT

j_gene: TRBJ1-5
d_gene: .
v_gene: TRBV6-1
abundance: .
CDR3aa: CASSRLGVSNQPQHF
CDR3nt: TGTGCCAGTTCTAGGCTGGGGGTAAGCAATCAGCCCCAGCATTTT

j_gene: TRBJ1-5
d_gene: .
v_gene: TRBV18
abundance: many
CDR3aa: CASSYGSNQPQHF
CDR3nt: TGTGCCAGCTCATATGGTTCTAATCAGCCCCAGCATTTT

j_gene: TRBJ1-6
d_gene: .
v_gene: TRBV11-3
abundance: .
CDR3aa: CASIYKPGPPTENSPLHF
CDR3nt: TGTGCCAGCATCTATAAACCGGGACCCCCAACAGAGAATTCACCCCTCCACTTT